This T cell receptor beta chain is from a study of T cells and Merkel cell carcinoma outcomes. General study points: In Merkel cell carcinoma, repertoire and T-cell density reportedly predicted outcomes.

Here immunoSEQ multiplex PCR was the method, and the copy in TCRdb shows in-frame clones only, minus some. The data show roughly 11,000 clones, with 95% seen just once and about 0.95% held by the top ten. Germline CDR1 reads GTSNPN; CDR2 reads SVGIG (reference sequence). V gave up 0 bases and J gave up 2 bases; unmatched junction bases: 10. The CDR3 totals 16 residues. To note about this clone: What it binds is unknown.

The gene calls are TRBV30 and TRBJ2-7; 7 bases fit TRBD1. The source is a human donor with Merkel cell carcinoma. The source material was tumor tissue from Merkel cell carcinoma. The CDR3: CAWSVGPGQSTYEQYF. DNA of the CDR3: TGTGCCTGGAGTGTCGGACCGGGACAGTCGACCTACGAGCAGTACTTC.